The clone carrying this T cell receptor beta chain was detected a few times. This record comes from a study of T-cell reconstitution after alpha-beta-depleted transplantation in children. Unique molecular identifiers featured in how the TCRbeta library was prepared. TCRdb recomputed calls from the PCR reads with MiXCR, one row per CDR3 protein. The repertoire holds some 590,000 distinct CDR3 sequences, with 8% to 11% as singletons. V was clipped by 4 bases and J by 2 bases; unmatched bases: 5. The CDR3 consists of 15 residues. Germline lookup yields CDR1 SQVTM and CDR2 ANQGSEA. The rearrangement joins TRBV29-1 to TRBJ2-7; TRBD2 matches at 13 bases. This receptor was identified in a human donor who donated a stem cell graft to a child with acute myeloid leukemia. The source material was PBMCs from the stem cell graft donor, sampled from the stem cell graft. In DNA, the CDR3 is TGCAGCGTTGCCCAAGGACTAGCGGGAGCCTACGAGCAGTACTTC. It encodes CSVAQGLAGAYEQYF.